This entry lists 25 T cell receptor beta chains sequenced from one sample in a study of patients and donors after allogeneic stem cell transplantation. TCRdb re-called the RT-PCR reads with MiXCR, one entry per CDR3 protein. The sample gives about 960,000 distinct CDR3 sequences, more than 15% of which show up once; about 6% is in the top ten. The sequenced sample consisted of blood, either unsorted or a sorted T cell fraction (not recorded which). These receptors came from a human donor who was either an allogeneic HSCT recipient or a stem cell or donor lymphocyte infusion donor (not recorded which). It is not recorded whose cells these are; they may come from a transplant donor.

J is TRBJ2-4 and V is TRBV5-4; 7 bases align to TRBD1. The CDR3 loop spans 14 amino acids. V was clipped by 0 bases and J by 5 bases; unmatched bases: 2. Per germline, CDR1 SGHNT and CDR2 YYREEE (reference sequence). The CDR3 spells CASSLGTGQNIQYF. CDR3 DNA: TGTGCCAGCAGCTTGGGGACAGGCCAAAACATTCAGTACTTC.

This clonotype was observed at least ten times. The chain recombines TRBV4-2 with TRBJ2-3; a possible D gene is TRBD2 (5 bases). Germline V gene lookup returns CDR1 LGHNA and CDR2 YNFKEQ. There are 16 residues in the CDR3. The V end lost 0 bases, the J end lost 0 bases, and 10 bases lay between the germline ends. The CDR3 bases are TGTGCCAGCAGCCAAGAAAGTGGCGGGAGCACAGATACGCAGTATTTT. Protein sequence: CASSQESGGSTDTQYF.

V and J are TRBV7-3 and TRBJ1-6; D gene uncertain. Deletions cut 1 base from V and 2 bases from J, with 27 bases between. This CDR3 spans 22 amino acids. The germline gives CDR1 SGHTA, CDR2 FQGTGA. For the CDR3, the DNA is TGTGCCAGCAGCTTAAGGCGCGACGTACACTATAAGCCGTGGACCTATAATTCACCCCTCCACTTT. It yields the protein CASSLRRDVHYKPWTYNSPLHF.

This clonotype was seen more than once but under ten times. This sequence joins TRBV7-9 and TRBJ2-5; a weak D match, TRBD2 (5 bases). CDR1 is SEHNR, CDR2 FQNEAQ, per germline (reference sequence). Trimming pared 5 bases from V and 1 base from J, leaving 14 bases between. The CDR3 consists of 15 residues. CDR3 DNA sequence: TGTGCCAGCAGCCCAAGAGGGCAGCCCCAAGAGACCCAGTACTTC. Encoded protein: CASSPRGQPQETQYF.

In DNA form, the CDR3 reads TGCGCCAGCCTGCCGGGACAGGGCCCAGGTGAAAAACTGTTTTTT. Translated, it gives CASLPGQGPGEKLFF. This chain links TRBV5-1 with TRBJ1-4, with 9 bases that match TRBD1. The CDR3 has 15 amino acids. CDR1 is SGHRS, CDR2 YFSETQ, per germline. With 7 bases clipped from V and 7 bases from J, the junction kept 11 bases outside the gene matches.

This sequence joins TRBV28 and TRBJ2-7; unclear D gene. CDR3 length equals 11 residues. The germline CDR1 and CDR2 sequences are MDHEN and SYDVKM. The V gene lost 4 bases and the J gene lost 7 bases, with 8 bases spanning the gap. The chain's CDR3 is CASSSRREQYF. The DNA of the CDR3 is TGTGCCAGCAGTTCTAGGAGAGAGCAGTACTTC.

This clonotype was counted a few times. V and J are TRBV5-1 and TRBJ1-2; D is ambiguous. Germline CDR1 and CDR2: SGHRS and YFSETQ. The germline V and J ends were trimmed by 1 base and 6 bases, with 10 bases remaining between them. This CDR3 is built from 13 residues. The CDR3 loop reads CASSLSGEDGYTF. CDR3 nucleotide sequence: TGCGCCAGCAGCTTGTCCGGGGAGGATGGCTACACCTTC.

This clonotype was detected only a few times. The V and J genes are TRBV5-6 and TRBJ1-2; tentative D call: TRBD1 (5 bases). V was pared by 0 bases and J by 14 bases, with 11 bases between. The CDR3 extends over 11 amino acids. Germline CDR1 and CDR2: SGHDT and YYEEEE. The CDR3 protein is CASSLARQRTF. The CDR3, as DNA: TGTGCCAGCAGCTTGGCCAGACAGCGGACCTTC.

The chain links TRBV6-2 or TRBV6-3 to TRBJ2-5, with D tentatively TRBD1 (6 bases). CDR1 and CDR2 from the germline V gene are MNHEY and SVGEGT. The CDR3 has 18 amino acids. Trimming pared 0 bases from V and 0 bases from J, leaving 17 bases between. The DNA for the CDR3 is TGTGCCAGCAGTTACTCGAAGGGCAGGGGCACGTACCAAGAGACCCAGTACTTC. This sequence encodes CASSYSKGRGTYQETQYF.

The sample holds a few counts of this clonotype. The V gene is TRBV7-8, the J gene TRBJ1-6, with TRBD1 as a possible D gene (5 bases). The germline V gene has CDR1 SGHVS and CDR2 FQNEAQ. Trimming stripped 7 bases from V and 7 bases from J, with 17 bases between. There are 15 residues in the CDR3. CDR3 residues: CASTQGGVGNSPLHF. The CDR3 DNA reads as TGTGCCAGCACCCAGGGCGGGGTGGGAAATTCACCCCTCCACTTT. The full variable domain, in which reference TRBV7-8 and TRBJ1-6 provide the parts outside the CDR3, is GAGVSQSPRYKVAKRGQDVALRCDPISGHVSLFWYQQALGQGPEFLTYFQNEAQLDKSGLPSDRFFAERPEGSVSTLKIQRTQQEDSAVYLCASTQGGVGNSPLHFGNGTRLTVT.

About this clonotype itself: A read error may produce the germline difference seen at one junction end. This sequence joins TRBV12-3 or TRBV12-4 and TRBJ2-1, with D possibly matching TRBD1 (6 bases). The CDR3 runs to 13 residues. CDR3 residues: CSSSWTVSNEQFF. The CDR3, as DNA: TGTTCCAGCAGTTGGACAGTTTCCAATGAGCAGTTCTTC.

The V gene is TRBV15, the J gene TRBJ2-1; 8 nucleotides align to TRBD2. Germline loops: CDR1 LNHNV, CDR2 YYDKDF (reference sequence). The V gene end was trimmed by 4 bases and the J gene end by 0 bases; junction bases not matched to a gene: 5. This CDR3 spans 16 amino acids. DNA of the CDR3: TGTGCCACCAGCAAGAAAAGCGGGAGCTCCTACAATGAGCAGTTCTTC. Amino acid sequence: CATSKKSGSSYNEQFF.

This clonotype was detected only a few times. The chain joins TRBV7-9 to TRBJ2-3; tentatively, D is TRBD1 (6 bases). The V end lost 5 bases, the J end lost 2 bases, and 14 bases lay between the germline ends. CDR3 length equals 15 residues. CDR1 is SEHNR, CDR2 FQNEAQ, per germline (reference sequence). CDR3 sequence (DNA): TGTGCCAGCAGCCCGGGGACAAAGAACACAGATACGCAGTATTTT. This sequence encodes CASSPGTKNTDTQYF.

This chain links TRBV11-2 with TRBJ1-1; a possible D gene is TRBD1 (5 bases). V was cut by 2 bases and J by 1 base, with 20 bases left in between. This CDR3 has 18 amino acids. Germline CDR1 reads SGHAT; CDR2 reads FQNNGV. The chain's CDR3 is CASSLPLWVGRENTEAFF. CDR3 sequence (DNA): TGTGCCAGCAGCTTACCACTCTGGGTCGGCAGGGAGAACACTGAAGCTTTCTTT.

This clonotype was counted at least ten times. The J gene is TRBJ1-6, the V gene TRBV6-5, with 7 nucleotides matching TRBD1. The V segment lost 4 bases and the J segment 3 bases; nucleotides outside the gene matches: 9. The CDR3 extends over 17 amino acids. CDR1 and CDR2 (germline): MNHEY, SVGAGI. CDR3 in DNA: TGTGCCAGCAGTTTAATTGCAGGGGGTCTCTATAATTCACCCCTCCACTTT. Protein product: CASSLIAGGLYNSPLHF.

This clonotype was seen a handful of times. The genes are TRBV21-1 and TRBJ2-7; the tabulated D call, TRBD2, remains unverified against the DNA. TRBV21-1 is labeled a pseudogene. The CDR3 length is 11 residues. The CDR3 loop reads CASILREEQYF. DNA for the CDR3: TGTGCCAGCATCCTGCGGGAAGAGCAGTACTTC.

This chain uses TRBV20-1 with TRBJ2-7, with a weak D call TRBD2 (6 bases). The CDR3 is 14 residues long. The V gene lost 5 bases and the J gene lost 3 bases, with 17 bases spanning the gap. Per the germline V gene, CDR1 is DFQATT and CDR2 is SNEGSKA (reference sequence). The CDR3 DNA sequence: TGCAGTGCTCCTCCAGGCGGGAAGGGCTACGAGCAGTACTTC. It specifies CSAPPGGKGYEQYF.

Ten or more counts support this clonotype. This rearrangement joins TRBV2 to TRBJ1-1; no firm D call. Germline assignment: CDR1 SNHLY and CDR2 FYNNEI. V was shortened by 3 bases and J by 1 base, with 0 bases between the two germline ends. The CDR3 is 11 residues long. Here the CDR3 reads CASSENTEAFF. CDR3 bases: TGTGCCAGCAGTGAGAACACTGAAGCTTTCTTT.

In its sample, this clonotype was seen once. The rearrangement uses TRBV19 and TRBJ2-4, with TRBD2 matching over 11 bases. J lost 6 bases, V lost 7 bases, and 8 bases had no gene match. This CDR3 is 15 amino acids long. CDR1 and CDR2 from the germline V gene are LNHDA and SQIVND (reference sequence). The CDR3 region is CASTNPGTSGNIQYF. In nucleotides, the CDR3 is TGTGCCAGTACTAACCCCGGGACTAGCGGAAACATTCAGTACTTC.

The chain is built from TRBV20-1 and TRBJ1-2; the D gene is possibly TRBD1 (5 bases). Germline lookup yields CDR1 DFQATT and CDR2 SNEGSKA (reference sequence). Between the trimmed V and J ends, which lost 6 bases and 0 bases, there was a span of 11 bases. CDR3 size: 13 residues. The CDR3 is CSAWGKTNYGYTF. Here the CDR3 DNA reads TGCAGTGCGTGGGGGAAGACTAACTATGGCTACACCTTC.

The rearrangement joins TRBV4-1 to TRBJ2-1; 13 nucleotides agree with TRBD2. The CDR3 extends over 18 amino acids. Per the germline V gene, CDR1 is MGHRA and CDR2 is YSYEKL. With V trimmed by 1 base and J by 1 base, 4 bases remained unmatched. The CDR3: CASSQGLAGGVSYNEQFF. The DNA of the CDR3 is TGCGCCAGCAGCCAAGGACTAGCGGGGGGAGTTTCCTACAATGAGCAGTTCTTC.

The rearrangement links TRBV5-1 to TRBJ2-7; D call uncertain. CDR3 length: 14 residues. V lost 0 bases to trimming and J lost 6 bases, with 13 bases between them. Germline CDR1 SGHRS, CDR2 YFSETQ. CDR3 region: CASSLAAGGGEQYF. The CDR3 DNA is TGCGCCAGCAGCTTGGCAGCCGGCGGCGGCGAGCAGTACTTC.

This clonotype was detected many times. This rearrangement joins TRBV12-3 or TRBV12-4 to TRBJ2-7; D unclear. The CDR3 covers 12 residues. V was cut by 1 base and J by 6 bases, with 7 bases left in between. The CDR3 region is CASSLGPSEQYF. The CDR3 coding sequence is TGTGCCAGCAGTTTAGGTCCAAGCGAGCAGTACTTC.

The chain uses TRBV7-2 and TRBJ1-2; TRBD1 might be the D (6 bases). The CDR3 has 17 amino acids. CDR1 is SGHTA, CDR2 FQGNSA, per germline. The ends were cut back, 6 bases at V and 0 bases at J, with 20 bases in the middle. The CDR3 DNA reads TGTGCCAGCAGTTCTAAGGGGGGGCAGAAGACTAACTATGGCTACACCTTC. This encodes CASSSKGGQKTNYGYTF. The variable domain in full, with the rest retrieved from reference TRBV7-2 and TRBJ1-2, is GAGVSQSPSNKVTEKGKDVELRCDPISGHTALYWYRQSLGQGLEFLIYFQGNSAPDKSGLPSDRFSAERTGGSVSTLTIQRTQQEDSAVYLCASSSKGGQKTNYGYTFGSGTRLTVV.

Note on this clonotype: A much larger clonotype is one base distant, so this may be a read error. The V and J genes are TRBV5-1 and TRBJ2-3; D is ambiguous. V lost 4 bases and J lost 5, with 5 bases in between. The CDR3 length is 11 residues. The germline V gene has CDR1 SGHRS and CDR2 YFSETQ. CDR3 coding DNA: TGCGCCAGCAGCAACCAAGATACGCAGTATTTT. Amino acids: CASSNQDTQYF.